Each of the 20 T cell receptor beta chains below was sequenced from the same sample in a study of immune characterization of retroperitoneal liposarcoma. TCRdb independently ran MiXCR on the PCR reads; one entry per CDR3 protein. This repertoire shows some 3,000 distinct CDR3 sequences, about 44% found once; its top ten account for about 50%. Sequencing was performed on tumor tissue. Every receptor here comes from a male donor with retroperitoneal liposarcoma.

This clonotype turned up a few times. The CDR3 nucleotides read TGTGCCAGCAGTTACAGAAGGGGACAGGGAGAGTGGGCTGAAGCTTTCTTT. Its translation is CASSYRRGQGEWAEAFF. The rearrangement uses TRBV6-6 and TRBJ1-1, with 9 bases aligning to TRBD1. This CDR3 has 17 residues. Per germline, CDR1 MNHNY and CDR2 SVGAGI (reference sequence). V dropped 2 bases and J dropped 6; count of bases not matched to a gene: 13.

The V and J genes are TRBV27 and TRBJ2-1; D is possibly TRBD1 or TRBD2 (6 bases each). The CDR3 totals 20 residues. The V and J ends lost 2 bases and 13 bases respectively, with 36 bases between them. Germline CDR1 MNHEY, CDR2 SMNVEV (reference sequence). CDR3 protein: CASSLRPRRGGGEKTETQFF. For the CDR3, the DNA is TGTGCCAGCAGTTTACGCCCTCGCAGGGGAGGAGGGGAGAAAACAGAGACCCAGTTCTTC.

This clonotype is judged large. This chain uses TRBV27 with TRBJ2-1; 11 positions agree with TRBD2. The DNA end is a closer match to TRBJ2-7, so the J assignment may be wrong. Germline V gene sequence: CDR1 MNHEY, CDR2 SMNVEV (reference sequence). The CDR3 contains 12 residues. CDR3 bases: TGTGCCAGTAGCGGGAGGGCTCTCGAGCAGTACTTC. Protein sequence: CASSGRALEQYF.

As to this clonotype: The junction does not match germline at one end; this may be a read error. The CDR3 coding sequence is TGTGCCAACAGCCCCTGGACTAGCGGGACTGAGCAGTTCTTC. It translates to CANSPWTSGTEQFF. The chain employs TRBV7-2 and TRBJ2-1, with TRBD2 matching over 12 bases. The CDR3 has 14 residues. In germline, CDR1 is SGHTA, CDR2 FQGNSA.

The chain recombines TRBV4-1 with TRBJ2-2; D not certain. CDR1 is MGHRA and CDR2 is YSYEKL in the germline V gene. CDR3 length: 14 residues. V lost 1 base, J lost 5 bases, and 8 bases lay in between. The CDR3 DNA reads TGCGCCAGCAGCCAAGCGCTACGGACCGGGGAGCTGTTTTTT. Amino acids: CASSQALRTGELFF.

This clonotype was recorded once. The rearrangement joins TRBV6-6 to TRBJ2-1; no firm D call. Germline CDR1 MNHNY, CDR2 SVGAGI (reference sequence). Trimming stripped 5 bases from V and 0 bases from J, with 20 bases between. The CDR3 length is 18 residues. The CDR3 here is CASSHRMQLHSSYNEQFF. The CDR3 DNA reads TGTGCCAGCAGTCATCGAATGCAACTCCATAGCTCCTACAATGAGCAGTTCTTC.

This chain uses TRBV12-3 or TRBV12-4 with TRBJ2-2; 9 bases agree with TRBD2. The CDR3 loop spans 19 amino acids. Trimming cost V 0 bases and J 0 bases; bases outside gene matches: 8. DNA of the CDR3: TGTGCCAGCAGTTTAGCGTCCCTTAGCGGGGGAGCGAACACCGGGGAGCTGTTTTTT. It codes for CASSLASLSGGANTGELFF.

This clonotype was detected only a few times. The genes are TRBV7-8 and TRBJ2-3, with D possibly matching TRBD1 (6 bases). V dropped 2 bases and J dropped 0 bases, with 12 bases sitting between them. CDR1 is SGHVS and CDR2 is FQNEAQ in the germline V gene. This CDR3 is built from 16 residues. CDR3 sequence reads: CASSLRTAASTDTQYF. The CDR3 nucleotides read TGTGCCAGCAGCTTACGGACAGCTGCTAGCACAGATACGCAGTATTTT. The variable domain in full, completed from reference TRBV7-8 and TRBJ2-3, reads GAGVSQSPRYKVAKRGQDVALRCDPISGHVSLFWYQQALGQGPEFLTYFQNEAQLDKSGLPSDRFFAERPEGSVSTLKIQRTQQEDSAVYLCASSLRTAASTDTQYFGPGTRLTVL.

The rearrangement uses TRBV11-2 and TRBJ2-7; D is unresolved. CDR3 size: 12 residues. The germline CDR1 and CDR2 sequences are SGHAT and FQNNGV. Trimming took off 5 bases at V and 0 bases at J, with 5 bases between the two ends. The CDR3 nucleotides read TGTGCCAGCAGCCCAACCTCCTACGAGCAGTACTTC. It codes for CASSPTSYEQYF.

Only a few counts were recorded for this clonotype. In DNA form, the CDR3 reads TGTGCCAGCAGTTACCACGGCTCAGGGGGCCATGGCTACACCTTC. It yields the protein CASSYHGSGGHGYTF. The V and J genes are TRBV6-6 and TRBJ1-2, with 8 positions matching TRBD1. With 2 bases clipped from V and 6 bases from J, the junction kept 8 bases outside the gene matches. The CDR3 has 15 amino acids. Looked up from germline, CDR1 is MNHNY and CDR2 is SVGAGI (reference sequence).

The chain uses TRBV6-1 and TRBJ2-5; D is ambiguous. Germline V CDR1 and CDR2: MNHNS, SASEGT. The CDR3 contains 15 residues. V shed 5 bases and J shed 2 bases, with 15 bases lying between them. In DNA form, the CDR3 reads TGTGCCAGCAGTTTGCGGCCACAGTTTCAAGAGACCCAGTACTTC. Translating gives CASSLRPQFQETQYF.

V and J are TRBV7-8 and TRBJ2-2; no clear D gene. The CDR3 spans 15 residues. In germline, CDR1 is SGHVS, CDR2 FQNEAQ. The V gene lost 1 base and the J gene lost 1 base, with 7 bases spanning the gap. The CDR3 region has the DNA TGTGCCAGCAGCTTAGTCGACTTGAACACCGGGGAGCTGTTTTTT. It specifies CASSLVDLNTGELFF.

The CDR3 nucleotides read TGTGCCAGCAGACTATCTTCCTCCTACAATGAGCAGTACTTC. This sequence encodes CASRLSSSYNEQYF. This chain connects TRBV7-2 to TRBJ2-5, with unresolved D. Germline CDR1 is SGHTA and CDR2 is FQGNSA. This CDR3 region has 14 residues. Between the trimmed V and J ends, which lost 6 bases and 11 bases, there was a span of 22 bases.

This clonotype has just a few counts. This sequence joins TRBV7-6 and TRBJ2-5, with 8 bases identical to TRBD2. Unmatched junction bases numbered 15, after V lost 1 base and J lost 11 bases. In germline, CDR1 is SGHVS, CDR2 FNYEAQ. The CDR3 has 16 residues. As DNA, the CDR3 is TGTGCCAGCAGCTTAGGGGTTAGCGGGACATACAATGAGCAGTACTTC. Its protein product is CASSLGVSGTYNEQYF.

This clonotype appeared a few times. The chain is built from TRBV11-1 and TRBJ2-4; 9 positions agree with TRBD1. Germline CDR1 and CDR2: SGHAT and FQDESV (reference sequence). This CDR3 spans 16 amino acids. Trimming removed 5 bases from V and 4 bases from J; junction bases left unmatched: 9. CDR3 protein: CASSTSHGTGKNIQYF. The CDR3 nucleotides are TGTGCCAGCAGCACCAGTCATGGGACAGGGAAAAACATTCAGTACTTC. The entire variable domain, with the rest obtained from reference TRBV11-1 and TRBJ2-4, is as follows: EAEVAQSPRYKITEKSQAVAFWCDPISGHATLYWYRQILGQGPELLVQFQDESVVDDSQLPKDRFSAERLKGVDSTLKIQPAELGDSAMYLCASSTSHGTGKNIQYFGAGTRLSVL.

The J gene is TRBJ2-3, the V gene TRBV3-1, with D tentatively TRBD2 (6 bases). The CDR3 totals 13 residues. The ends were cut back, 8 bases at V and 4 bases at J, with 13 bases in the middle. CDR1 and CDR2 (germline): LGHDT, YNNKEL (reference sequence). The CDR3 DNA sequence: TGTGCCAGCGGTCGGAGGGGAGCAGATACGCAGTATTTT. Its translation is CASGRRGADTQYF.

CDR3 bases: TGTGCCAGCAGTCCCTCGTTCACGGCTAATAATTCACCCCTCCACTTT. Translation gives CASSPSFTANNSPLHF. This chain links TRBV6-4 with TRBJ1-6; D not resolved. Germline CDR1 reads MRHNA; CDR2 reads SNTAGT. V shed 5 bases and J shed 5 bases, with 16 bases lying between them. This CDR3 spans 16 amino acids.

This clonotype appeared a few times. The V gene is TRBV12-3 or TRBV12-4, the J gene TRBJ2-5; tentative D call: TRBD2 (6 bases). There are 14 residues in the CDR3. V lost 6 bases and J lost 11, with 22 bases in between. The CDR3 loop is CASRGSGGGDEQYF. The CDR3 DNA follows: TGTGCCAGCAGGGGGTCCGGGGGAGGAGATGAGCAGTACTTC.

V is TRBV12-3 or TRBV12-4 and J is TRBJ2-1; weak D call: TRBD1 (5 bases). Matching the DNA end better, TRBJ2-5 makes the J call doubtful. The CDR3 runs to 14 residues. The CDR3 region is CASSSTRTRETQYF. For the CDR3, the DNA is TGTGCCAGCAGTTCCACTCGGACACGAGAGACCCAGTACTTC.

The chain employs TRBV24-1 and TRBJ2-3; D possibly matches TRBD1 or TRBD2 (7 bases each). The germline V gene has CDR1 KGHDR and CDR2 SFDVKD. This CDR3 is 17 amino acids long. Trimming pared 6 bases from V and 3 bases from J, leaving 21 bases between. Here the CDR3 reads CATSSWSRQGGTDTQYF. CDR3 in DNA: TGTGCCACCAGTTCCTGGTCCCGACAGGGAGGGACAGATACGCAGTATTTT.